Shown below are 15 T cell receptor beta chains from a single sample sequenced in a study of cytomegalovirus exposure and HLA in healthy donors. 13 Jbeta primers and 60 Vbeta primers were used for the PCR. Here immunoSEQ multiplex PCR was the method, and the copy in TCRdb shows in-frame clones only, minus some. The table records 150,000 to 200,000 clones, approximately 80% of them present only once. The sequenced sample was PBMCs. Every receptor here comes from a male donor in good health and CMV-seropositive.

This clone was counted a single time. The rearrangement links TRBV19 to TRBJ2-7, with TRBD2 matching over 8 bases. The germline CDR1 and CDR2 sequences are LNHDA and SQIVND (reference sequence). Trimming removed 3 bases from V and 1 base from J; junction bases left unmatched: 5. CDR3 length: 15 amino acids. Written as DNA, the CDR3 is TGTGCCAGTAGTATGGGTACTAGCGGTTCCTACGAGCAGTACTTC. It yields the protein CASSMGTSGSYEQYF.

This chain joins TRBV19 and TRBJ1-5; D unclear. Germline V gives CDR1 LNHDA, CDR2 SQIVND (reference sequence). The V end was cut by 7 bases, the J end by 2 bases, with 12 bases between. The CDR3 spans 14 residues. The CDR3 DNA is TGTGCCAGTAACGAGGTGGCTGGCAATCAGCCCCAGCATTTT. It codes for CASNEVAGNQPQHF.

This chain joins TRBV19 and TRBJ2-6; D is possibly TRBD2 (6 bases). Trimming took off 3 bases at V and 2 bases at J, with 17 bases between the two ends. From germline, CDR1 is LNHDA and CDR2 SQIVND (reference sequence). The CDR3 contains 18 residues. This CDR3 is CASSIPQGGAPGANVLTF. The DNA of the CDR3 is TGTGCCAGTAGTATCCCCCAGGGAGGTGCGCCTGGGGCCAACGTCCTGACTTTC.

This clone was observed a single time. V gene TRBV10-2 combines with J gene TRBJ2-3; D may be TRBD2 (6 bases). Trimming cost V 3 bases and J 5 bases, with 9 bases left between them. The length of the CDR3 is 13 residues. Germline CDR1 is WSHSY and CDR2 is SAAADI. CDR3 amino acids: CASSEYGRDTQYF. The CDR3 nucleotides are TGCGCCAGCAGTGAATACGGGAGAGATACGCAGTATTTT.

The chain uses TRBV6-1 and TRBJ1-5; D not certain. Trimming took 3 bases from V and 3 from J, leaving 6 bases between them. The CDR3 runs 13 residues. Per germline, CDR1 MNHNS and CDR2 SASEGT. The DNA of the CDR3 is TGTGCCAGCAGTGACAGATACAATCAGCCCCAGCATTTT. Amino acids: CASSDRYNQPQHF.

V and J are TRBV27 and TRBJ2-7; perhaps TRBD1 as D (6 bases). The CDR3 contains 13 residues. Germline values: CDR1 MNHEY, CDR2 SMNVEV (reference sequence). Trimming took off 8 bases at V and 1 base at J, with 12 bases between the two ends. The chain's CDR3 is CASARDTSYEQYF. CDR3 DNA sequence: TGTGCCAGCGCAAGGGACACTTCCTACGAGCAGTACTTC.

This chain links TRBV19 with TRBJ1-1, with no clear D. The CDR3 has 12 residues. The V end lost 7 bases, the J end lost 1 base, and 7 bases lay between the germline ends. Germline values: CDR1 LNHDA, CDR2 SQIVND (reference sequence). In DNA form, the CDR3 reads TGTGCCAGTAAGCTTGGGAACACTGAAGCTTTCTTT. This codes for CASKLGNTEAFF.

CDR3 amino acids: CASSLGASLNYGYTF. The CDR3 nucleotides read TGCGCCAGCAGCTTGGGGGCTTCCCTTAACTATGGCTACACCTTC. V and J are TRBV5-1 and TRBJ1-2; D is unclear. V was clipped by 0 bases and J by 1 base, with 10 bases between them. This CDR3 is 15 amino acids long. The V gene's germline CDR1 is SGHRS and CDR2 YFSETQ. Full variable domain (missing parts from reference TRBV5-1 and TRBJ1-2): KAGVTQTPRYLIKTRGQQVTLSCSPISGHRSVSWYQQTPGQGLQFLFEYFSETQRNKGNFPGRFSGRQFSNSRSEMNVSTLELGDSALYLCASSLGASLNYGYTFGSGTRLTVV.

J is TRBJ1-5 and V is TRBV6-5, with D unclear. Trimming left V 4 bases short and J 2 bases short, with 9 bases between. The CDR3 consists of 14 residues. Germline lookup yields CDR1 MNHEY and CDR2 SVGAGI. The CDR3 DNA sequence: TGTGCCAGCAGTTCCCGGGATCGCAATCAGCCCCAGCATTTT. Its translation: CASSSRDRNQPQHF.

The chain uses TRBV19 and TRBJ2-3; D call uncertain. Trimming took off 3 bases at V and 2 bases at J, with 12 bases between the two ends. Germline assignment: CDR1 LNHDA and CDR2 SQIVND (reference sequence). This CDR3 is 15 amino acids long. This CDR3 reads CASSISTAFTDTQYF. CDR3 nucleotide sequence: TGTGCCAGTAGTATTTCAACAGCATTCACAGATACGCAGTATTTT.

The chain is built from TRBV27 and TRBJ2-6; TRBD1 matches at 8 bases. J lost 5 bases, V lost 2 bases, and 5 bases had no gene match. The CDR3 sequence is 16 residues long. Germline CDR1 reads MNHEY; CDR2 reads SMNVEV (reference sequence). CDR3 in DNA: TGTGCCAGCAGTTTAGCGACAGGGGTGAGGGCCAACGTCCTGACTTTC. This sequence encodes CASSLATGVRANVLTF.

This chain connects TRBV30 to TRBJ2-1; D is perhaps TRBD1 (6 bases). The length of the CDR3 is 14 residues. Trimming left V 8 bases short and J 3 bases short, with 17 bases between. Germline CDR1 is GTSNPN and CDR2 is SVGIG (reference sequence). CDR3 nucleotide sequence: TGTGCCAAAAGTATGGGGGCAATCTACAATGAGCAGTTCTTC. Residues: CAKSMGAIYNEQFF.

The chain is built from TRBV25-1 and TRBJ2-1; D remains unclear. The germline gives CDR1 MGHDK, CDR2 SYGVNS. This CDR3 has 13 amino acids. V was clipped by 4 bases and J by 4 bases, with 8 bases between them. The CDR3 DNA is TGTGCCAGCAGTGTCTCGCGGTACAATGAGCAGTTCTTC. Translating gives CASSVSRYNEQFF.

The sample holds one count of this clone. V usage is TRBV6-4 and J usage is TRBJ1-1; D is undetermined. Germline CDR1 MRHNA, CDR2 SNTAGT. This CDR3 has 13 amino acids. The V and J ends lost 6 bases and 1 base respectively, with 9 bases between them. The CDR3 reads CASSLEENTEAFF. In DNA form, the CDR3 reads TGTGCCAGCAGCTTGGAGGAGAACACTGAAGCTTTCTTT.

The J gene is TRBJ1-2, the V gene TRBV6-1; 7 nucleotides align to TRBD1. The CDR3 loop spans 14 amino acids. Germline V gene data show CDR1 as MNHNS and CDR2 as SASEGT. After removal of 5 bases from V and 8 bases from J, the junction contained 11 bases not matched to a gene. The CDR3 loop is CASSTRRQGGGYTF. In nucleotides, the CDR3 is TGTGCCAGCAGTACCCGAAGGCAGGGGGGCGGCTACACCTTC.